This T cell receptor (delta chain) was identified in a study of Vδ1+ human thymocytes. Per the germline V gene, CDR1 is TSWWSYY and CDR2 is QGS. The CDR3 covers 15 residues. Overall study findings and caveats: Despite high sort purity, roughly 20% of thymic T cell receptor delta sequences were Vdelta2. Thymic TRG and TRD repertoires appeared highly polyclonal.

Remarks on this clone: Its antigen is as yet unknown. An end of the junction does not agree with germline; a read error may underlie this.

Extracted RNA was reverse transcribed into cDNA. Multiplex PCR used pooled V-gene forward primers and a constant-region reverse primer to amplify CDR3s. With CATT, TCRdb re-called clones from the multiplex PCR reads. The sample lists 70,000 to 90,000 delta-chain clones, about 35% occurring once. The origin of this receptor is a boy under two years old who had congenital heart surgery. Sequenced input: Vdelta1+ gamma-delta thymocytes from the thymus. Subset of the sample: FACS-sorted CD3+ TCRalphabeta- TCRVdelta1+ TCRVdelta2- thymocytes. The chain joins TRDV1 to TRDJ1; perhaps TRDD1 as D (5 bases). The CDR3 region is CALGPNIPHNDKFIF. CDR3 DNA: TGTGCTCTTGGGCCAAATATCCCACATAACGATAAATTCATCTTT.